Here is one TCR beta chain with its context. Its antigen is as yet unknown. Next came a second PCR, run for about 7 to 11 cycles, which used a sample-barcoded 5' primer along with a J-beta primer mix. Using its own MiXCR run on the 5' RACE reads, TCRdb lists one record per CDR3 protein. This sample has fewer than 1,000,000 distinct CDR3 sequences; approximately 44% occur once, and the top ten carry about a fifth. This record comes from a study of blood T cells in healthy people across ages. General study points: Versus aged donors, long-lived donors had higher diversity and more naive CD4+ cells. Age showed a roughly linear inverse relationship with TCR beta diversity per million T cells. With naive T cell percentage, TCR beta diversity showed a strong correlation.

The CDR3 has 15 amino acids. CDR1 is DFQATT and CDR2 is SNEGSKA in the germline V gene (reference sequence). Germline trimming cut 1 base from V and 13 bases from J; bases unmatched to any gene: 16. The TCR was taken from a man aged 55 to 70 in good health. The sample was blood. This sequence joins TRBV20-1 and TRBJ1-2, with 9 bases that match TRBD1. The CDR3 spells CSARGGRDRVHSGTF. The CDR3 region has the DNA TGCAGTGCTAGAGGCGGTAGGGACAGGGTTCATTCCGGCACCTTC.